One and the same sample provided the 12 T cell receptor beta chains below, sequenced in a study of Graves' ophthalmopathy and Graves' hyperthyroidism. RNA transcripts were the source from which TCR beta CDR3 regions were amplified. HTBI primers were employed in first-round RT-PCR, then a second-round multiplex PCR followed. TCRdb used MiXCR to reprocess the multiplex PCR reads, holding one entry per CDR3 protein. The top ten hold more than 5.5% of the sample, which has over 500,000 distinct CDR3 sequences, 20% to 25% seen once. The sample comprised peripheral blood. These receptors originate from a woman under 30 with stable Graves' hyperthyroidism. Some clones in this sample may be carry-over from other donors' samples.

This clonotype has ten or more counts. The chain employs TRBV19 and TRBJ1-1, with D hard to call. The CDR3 is made up of 14 amino acids. Germline V lookup: CDR1 LNHDA, CDR2 SQIVND (reference sequence). Trimming took off 1 base at V and 1 base at J, with 7 bases between the two ends. The CDR3 region is CASSIGPGNTEAFF. The CDR3, as DNA: TGTGCCAGTAGTATAGGTCCAGGGAACACTGAAGCTTTCTTT.

This clonotype was seen at least ten times. The chain has TRBV12-3 or TRBV12-4 and TRBJ2-4; no firm D call. This CDR3 is 14 amino acids long. Trimming removed 5 bases from V and 7 bases from J, with 15 bases in between. The CDR3 loop reads CASSPPLGWNIQYF. DNA of the CDR3: TGTGCCAGCAGTCCCCCCTTGGGGTGGAACATTCAGTACTTC.

Many counts were recorded for this clonotype. The J gene is TRBJ1-1, the V gene TRBV10-3, with 8 bases aligning to TRBD1. Germline V CDR1 and CDR2: ENHRY, SYGVKD. The CDR3 runs 15 residues. J gave up 3 bases and V 10 bases, and 13 bases lay outside the gene matches. The CDR3 sequence: CATDSGGAGDTEAFF. The DNA of the CDR3 is TGTGCCACCGACTCAGGGGGCGCCGGGGACACTGAAGCTTTCTTT.

This clonotype showed up just a few times. The chain joins TRBV12-3 or TRBV12-4 to TRBJ2-7; 9 bases fit TRBD1. CDR3 length: 19 amino acids. The V and J ends lost 1 base and 1 base, in that order; junction bases with no gene match: 14. CDR3 DNA: TGTGCCAGCAGTTTAGGTTTTAACGTAAAAGGACAGGGGTCCTACGAGCAGTACTTC. This gives the protein CASSLGFNVKGQGSYEQYF.

This clonotype has a count of ten or more. This sequence joins TRBV6-5 and TRBJ2-2, with D unresolved. Trimming took off 4 bases at V and 5 bases at J, with 8 bases between the two ends. The CDR3 has 13 residues. The germline gives CDR1 MNHEY, CDR2 SVGAGI. In DNA form, the CDR3 reads TGTGCCAGCAGTTCTTCAGAGACCGGGGAGCTGTTTTTT. Amino acid sequence: CASSSSETGELFF.

V usage is TRBV6-4 and J usage is TRBJ1-6, with 11 nucleotides matching TRBD1. Germline lookup yields CDR1 MRHNA and CDR2 SNTAGT. CDR3 size: 18 residues. The V segment lost 2 bases and the J segment 9 bases; nucleotides outside the gene matches: 12. The CDR3 sequence: CASSDTGTGGTIGSPLHF. The CDR3, as DNA: TGTGCCAGCAGTGACACCGGGACAGGGGGTACAATTGGTTCACCCCTCCACTTT.

The count of this clonotype is one. The chain carries TRBV7-8 and TRBJ2-7, with a possible D match to TRBD2 (5 bases). The germline CDR1 and CDR2 sequences are SGHVS and FQNEAQ. The CDR3 is made up of 16 amino acids. The V end lost 4 bases, the J end lost 2 bases, and 18 bases lay between the germline ends. The CDR3 region has the DNA TGTGCCAGCAGCTCCCCCGGGAAGGACCCGACCTACGAGCAGTACTTC. This codes for CASSSPGKDPTYEQYF.

J is TRBJ2-5 and V is TRBV12-3 or TRBV12-4, with D perhaps matching TRBD1 (6 bases). The V and J ends lost 5 bases and 0 bases respectively, with 16 bases between them. The length of the CDR3 is 16 residues. The CDR3 sequence is CASSRDTYSHQETQYF. CDR3 DNA: TGTGCCAGCAGTCGGGACACCTACTCCCACCAAGAGACCCAGTACTTC.

This clonotype was seen many times. V is TRBV10-3 and J is TRBJ2-7; 8 positions agree with TRBD2. CDR1 and CDR2 from the germline V gene are ENHRY and SYGVKD. The CDR3 covers 13 residues. Losses at the gene ends were 8 bases for V and 7 bases for J; bases not matched to a gene: 10. In DNA form, the CDR3 reads TGTGCCATCTCCCCCGGGGGGGACGTGGAGCAGTACTTC. It encodes CAISPGGDVEQYF.

This clonotype was observed a handful of times. The V and J genes are TRBV6-1 and TRBJ2-5; D unclear. The V gene's germline CDR1 is MNHNS and CDR2 SASEGT. The V end was cut by 7 bases, the J end by 5 bases, with 8 bases between. The CDR3 contains 11 residues. For the CDR3, the DNA is TGTGCCAGCATGTTGGGGGAGACCCAGTACTTC. Protein product: CASMLGETQYF.

In this sample, this clonotype turned up many times. This chain links TRBV6-1 with TRBJ1-3; no definite D call. V shed 3 bases and J shed 0 bases, with 9 bases lying between them. Germline assignment: CDR1 MNHNS and CDR2 SASEGT. This CDR3 contains 15 residues. The CDR3 reads CASSDGTVSGNTIYF. In DNA form, the CDR3 reads TGTGCCAGCAGTGACGGAACAGTCTCTGGAAACACCATATATTTT.

This clonotype was counted at least ten times. The chain combines TRBV5-4 with TRBJ1-1; TRBD1 matches 9 bases. CDR1 SGHNT and CDR2 YYREEE come from the germline V gene (reference sequence). CDR3 length equals 13 residues. Unmatched junction bases numbered 8, after V lost 3 bases and J lost 11 bases. The CDR3 region is CASSSTGGLGAFF. CDR3 nucleotides: TGTGCCAGCAGCTCTACAGGGGGCCTAGGTGCTTTCTTT. The variable domain in full, with the rest retrieved from reference TRBV5-4 and TRBJ1-1, is ETGVTQSPTHLIKTRGQQVTLRCSSQSGHNTVSWYQQALGQGPQFIFQYYREEENGRGNFPPRFSGLQFPNYSSELNVNALELDDSALYLCASSSTGGLGAFFGQGTRLTVV.